This T cell receptor (beta chain) was identified in a study of cytomegalovirus exposure and HLA in healthy donors. Study conclusions and caveats: Reportedly, diagnosis of cytomegalovirus status by the classifier showed high specificity and sensitivity.

CDR1 SGHRS and CDR2 YFSETQ come from the germline V gene. CDR3 length: 16 residues. V shed 3 bases and J 4 bases; nucleotides not matched to a gene: 8. As to this clone: Its antigen is unidentified.

Primers included in the PCR were 60 Vbeta and 13 Jbeta primers. The data were produced by immunoSEQ multiplex PCR, yet TCRdb's version contains in-frame clones alone and is incomplete. Of 90,000 to 150,000 clones in the sample, roughly 65% were seen once. Sequences were obtained from PBMCs. This clonotype was obtained from a man aged 35 to 55 in good health and CMV-seropositive. This chain joins TRBV5-1 and TRBJ2-5, with 11 bases aligning to TRBD1. In nucleotides, the CDR3 is TGCGCCAGCAGCTGGGCCGGACAGGGGGCCGGAGAGACCCAGTACTTC. Translating gives CASSWAGQGAGETQYF.